This TCR beta chain was identified during a study of CD8 T cells in Susac syndrome (dated by TCRdb to the late 2010s). For the study in its entirety: Repertoire sequencing was used to test whether CD8+ T cell activation and differentiation in Susac syndrome was antigen driven. CD8+ T cell repertoire clonality was compared between around eleven healthy donors, approximately 14 Susac syndrome patients and around 16 multiple sclerosis patients.

Points on this clonotype: Its antigen has not been determined. One base away there is no much larger clone; base qualities are not given.

V and J are truncated by 6 bases and 4 bases respectively, leaving an intervening sequence of 13 bases. The CDR3 covers 14 residues, taking in both the cysteine and the phenylalanine. The sequence is cut down to CDR3 DNA, 42 bases in frame from base 1. RNA was extracted using the RNeasy kit, and roughly 0.5 to 1 microgram was reverse transcribed with random hexamers. The immunoSEQ multiplex PCR assay, which covers 54 Vbeta and 13 Jbeta segments, was used to amplify TCR beta CDR3 regions. To correct PCR amplification bias, a synthetic template baseline was used for both primer optimization and computational correction. The source study handled its data this way. Reads were assigned to V, D and J genes according to IMGT and analyzed in immunoSEQ Analyzer, with only productive sequences retained. To calculate clonality, Shannon entropy was normalized by log2 of the number of productive unique sequences and then subtracted from one. For each patient and control, public and private clones were evaluated within the 100 most prevalent clones. Susac-specific clones were defined as absent from healthy and MS cohorts, 1052 published viral clones and other ImmuneACCESS disease sequences. In-frame beta chains were kept once TCRdb had trimmed the public reads at Q25 with fastp and called clones with MiXCR. Rows with one shared CDR3 protein collapse into an entry with the most common genes and DNA. Clone size and V and J calls follow TCRdb, not the original study. The sample data list under 80,000 distinct CDR3 sequences, and 85% to 95% of these were observed just once. The ten most abundant clones make up approximately 0.38% of the sample.

Study-level results and caveats: The TCR sequencing and HLA analysis was acknowledged to have included a relatively small number of individuals.

Peripheral blood CD8+ and CD4+ T cells from healthy donors, Susac syndrome patients and multiple sclerosis patients were profiled using high-throughput TCR beta sequencing. The multiple sclerosis controls were treatment-naive patients whose relapsing-remitting disease, either stable or active, fulfilled the revised McDonald criteria. CD8+ TEMRA cells were enriched by FACS, while bulk CD8+ and CD4+ T cells were purified by magnetic negative isolation. Blood was drawn into EDTA tubes, processed within 24 hours, and PBMCs were isolated by density gradient centrifugation. PBMCs intended for TCR sequencing were cryopreserved in liquid nitrogen and were subsequently thawed in a 37 degrees C water bath. The sorted or isolated CD4+, CD8+ and CD8+ TEMRA cells reached a purity of at least 90%.

The chain was built from TRBV12-3 or TRBV12-4 and TRBJ1-5; there is no confident call for the D gene. The clonotype comes from a human donor with multiple sclerosis. The sequenced sample was CD8+ T cells from PBMCs. The CDR3 here reads CASSPRTANQPQHF. Here is the DNA: TGTGCCAGCAGCCCCCGTACCGCGAATCAGCCCCAGCATTTT.